This T cell receptor beta chain comes out of a study of T cells in Graves' hyperthyroidism and ophthalmopathy. In the study overall: Peripheral blood specimens were obtained at initial diagnosis, prior to any treatment. Broader study findings: Ophthalmopathy was model-predicted a median roughly 6.3 months pre-onset. In the analysis, a 13 V-J model separated ophthalmopathy from stable hyperthyroidism.

Comment on this clonotype: The target antigen is unknown.

What was amplified from RNA transcripts were TCR beta CDR3 regions. HTBI primers drove first-round RT-PCR of the TCR CDR3. Via MiXCR, TCRdb re-called the multiplex PCR reads, giving one row per CDR3 protein. The sample includes about 360,000 distinct CDR3 sequences, roughly 13% of them seen just once. The CDR3 extends over 17 amino acids. Germline values: CDR1 LGHNA, CDR2 YNFKEQ. With 0 bases removed from V and 0 bases from J, the gap between germline ends came to 14 bases. Orbital computed tomography and thyroid ultrasound, together with serum TRAb and thyroxine and clinical symptoms, were used for diagnoses.

This TCR derives from a woman younger than 35 with Graves' hyperthyroidism. The specimen sequenced was blood. The chain is built from TRBV4-2 and TRBJ1-2, with D uncertain. CDR3 amino acids: CASSQDPGSGPNYGYTF. In DNA form, the CDR3 reads TGTGCCAGCAGCCAAGACCCGGGTAGCGGGCCTAACTATGGCTACACCTTC.